Reported below is one T cell receptor beta chain. The germline gives CDR1 SGDLS, CDR2 YYNGEE. The V segment lost 1 base and the J segment 5 bases; nucleotides outside the gene matches: 5. The CDR3 loop spans 15 amino acids. Under the authors' procedure: Estimation of nucleated cell counts was performed using reference gene primer amplification. Assay: immunoSEQ multiplex PCR; the TCRdb copy retains only in-frame clones and omits some. From that table come the V and J calls and clone size; the DNA was used to work out D and trimming. The repertoire holds 110,000 to 150,000 clones, with roughly 90% as singletons. This specimen belongs to a study of blood T cell repertoires in COVID-19. At the level of the study: The United States, Italy and Spain provided the acute and convalescent COVID-19 samples. In each case, the material was cDNA or gDNA derived from T cells, B-cell-depleted T cells, or PBMCs.

The chain joins TRBV9 to TRBJ2-5; 10 nucleotides align to TRBD2. The sequenced sample consisted of peripheral blood. This clonotype was sampled from a man in his 60s with active or convalescent COVID-19. DNA of the CDR3: TGTGCCAGCAGCGTAACAGCGGGGGGGCGTGAGACCCAGTACTTC. Translated, it gives CASSVTAGGRETQYF.